This T cell receptor (beta chain) was recovered during a study of blood T cell repertoires in COVID-19. Whole-study context: Acute-phase and convalescent COVID-19 samples originated in the United States, Italy and Spain.

Clones were sequenced by immunoSEQ multiplex PCR, and TCRdb holds only the in-frame ones, with some missing. The repertoire holds about 220,000 clones, with more than 75% as singletons. This clone was detected only a few times. Germline loops: CDR1 MGHDK, CDR2 SYGVNS. V shed 2 bases, J shed 16 bases, and the junction held 7 bases outside the gene matches. This CDR3 is built from 12 residues. J is TRBJ2-1 and V is TRBV25-1; the match to TRBD2 covers 8 bases. The specimen was peripheral blood. The source is a human donor in a cohort sampled during active COVID-19. DNA for the CDR3: TGTGCCAGCAGTGAACATCGGGGGGGCCTCTTCTTC. It is translated as CASSEHRGGLFF.